The sequence of this TCR beta chain was determined in a study of identical twins. Whole-study results and caveats: Excess twin sharing in beta out-of-frame sequences was weaker.

Template switching added a universal primer binding site, and final cDNA carried unique molecular identifiers. From the 5' RACE reads, TCRdb called clonotypes with MiXCR, one entry per CDR3 protein. Of roughly 350,000 distinct CDR3 sequences in the sample, approximately 13% are singletons; the top ten hold just over 7%. Turning to this clonotype: The antigen remains undetermined.

The germline V gene has CDR1 SGHTA and CDR2 FQGNSA. Trimming stripped 7 bases from V and 4 bases from J, with 16 bases between. The CDR3 is 15 residues long. Separately, the same data were catalogued under a study of yellow fever vaccine responses in identical twins.

The chain recombines TRBV7-2 with TRBJ2-2, with D tentatively TRBD2 (6 bases). The clonotype was recovered from a woman aged 18-30 years in good health. Sequencing used CD8+ T cells sorted from blood. The CDR3 DNA is TGTGCCAGCACCACCGGGGGAATGGGCACCGGGGAGCTGTTTTTT. Amino acids: CASTTGGMGTGELFF.